This T cell receptor beta chain derives from a study of blood T cell repertoires in COVID-19. Study-wide context: Italy, Spain and the United States were the sources of the convalescent and acute COVID-19 samples. PBMCs, B-cell-depleted T cells, or T cells were the source of the cDNA or gDNA that made up the material.

The V end lost 1 base, the J end lost 2 bases, and 9 bases lay between the germline ends. This CDR3 is 14 amino acids long. Germline V CDR1 and CDR2: MDHEN, SYDVKM. Only in-frame clones appear in the TCRdb table, and some are missing; sequencing was by immunoSEQ multiplex PCR. This sample has 110,000 or so clones, with 85% found just once. The chain has TRBV28 and TRBJ2-7, with D possibly matching TRBD2 (7 bases). The sample comprised peripheral blood. The receptor comes from a human donor in a cohort sampled during active COVID-19. The CDR3 coding sequence is TGTGCCAGCAGTTTATCGGGGGGCCCCTACGAGCAGTACTTC. It encodes CASSLSGGPYEQYF.